Each of the 12 T cell receptor beta chains below was sequenced from the same sample in a study of blood T cell repertoires in COVID-19. Clones were read by immunoSEQ multiplex PCR, and TCRdb kept only the in-frame ones, dropping some. The data show 95,000 to 110,000 clones, over 60% seen once. Specimen: peripheral blood. Source of these receptors: a man aged 65 to 85 with acute or convalescent COVID-19.

The CDR3: CASTPSSSGNTIYF. The CDR3, as DNA: TGTGCCAGTACACCATCTAGCTCTGGAAACACCATATATTTT. The rearrangement joins TRBV6-5 to TRBJ1-3; D is undetermined. The ends were cut back, 9 bases at V and 0 bases at J, with 12 bases in the middle. The germline gives CDR1 MNHEY, CDR2 SVGAGI. The CDR3 has 14 amino acids.

Only one count was recorded for this clone. The rearrangement links TRBV15 to TRBJ1-6; the D gene is possibly TRBD1 (6 bases). Trimming took 4 bases from V and 4 from J, leaving 8 bases between them. The CDR3 is 14 residues long. Germline V gives CDR1 LNHNV, CDR2 YYDKDF (reference sequence). CDR3 coding DNA: TGTGCCACCAGCAAGGGGGATTATAATTCACCCCTCCACTTT. This translates into CATSKGDYNSPLHF. Looking up the rest from reference TRBV15 and TRBJ1-6 gives the full variable domain: DAMVIQNPRYQVTQFGKPVTLSCSQTLNHNVMYWYQQKSSQAPKLLFHYYDKDFNNEADTPDNFQSRRPNTSFCFLDIRSPGLGDTAMYLCATSKGDYNSPLHFGNGTRLTVT.

The gene calls are TRBV3-1 (or the pseudogene TRBV3-2) and TRBJ1-4, with a tentative D call TRBD1 (6 bases). The CDR3 extends over 15 amino acids. V was trimmed by 1 base and J by 3 bases, leaving 9 bases between them. Germline V CDR1 and CDR2: LGHDT, YNNKEL (reference sequence). CDR3 DNA sequence: TGTGCCAGCAGCCAAGGGACAGCGCCTAATGAAAAACTGTTTTTT. Its translation is CASSQGTAPNEKLFF.

CDR3 DNA sequence: TGTGCCAGTAGGACCCCCGGGCAGGGATCCTACAATGAGCAGTTCTTC. As protein: CASRTPGQGSYNEQFF. V gene TRBV19 combines with J gene TRBJ2-1; the D gene is possibly TRBD1 (5 bases). The CDR3 extends over 16 amino acids. Trimming took 6 bases from V and 1 from J, leaving 16 bases between them. Per the germline V gene, CDR1 is LNHDA and CDR2 is SQIVND (reference sequence).

There are a few counts of this clone. CDR3 sequence (DNA): TGTGCCAGCAGCCCCATGGGAGGGAGCAATCAGCCCCAGCATTTT. As protein: CASSPMGGSNQPQHF. The chain combines TRBV2 with TRBJ1-5; D remains unclear. There are 15 residues in the CDR3. Germline assignment: CDR1 SNHLY and CDR2 FYNNEI. The V end was cut by 6 bases, the J end by 1 base, with 13 bases between.

The CDR3, as DNA: TGTGCCAGCTGGATCAGGGGGGATGAGCAGTTCTTC. Amino acids: CASWIRGDEQFF. The gene calls are TRBV5-4 and TRBJ2-1, with D perhaps matching TRBD1 (7 bases). V lost 7 bases to trimming and J lost 8 bases, with 13 bases between them. The CDR3 is made up of 12 amino acids. The germline CDR1 and CDR2 sequences are SGHNT and YYREEE (reference sequence).

Notes on this clone: At one of its ends the junction is not consistent with the germline gene, which may arise from a read error. V gene TRBV3-1 (or the pseudogene TRBV3-2) combines with J gene TRBJ1-2; possibly TRBD1 for D (5 bases). The germline V gene has CDR1 LGHDT and CDR2 YNNKEL (reference sequence). CDR3 size: 15 residues. The DNA for the CDR3 is TGTGCCAGCAGCCAAGAGGCAGGGACTCAGCTTGGCAACACCTTC. Protein: CASSQEAGTQLGNTF.

This clone appeared once. The chain is built from TRBV5-1 and TRBJ1-1, with D possibly TRBD1 on 5 matching bases. Trimming removed 0 bases at V and 7 bases at J, with 10 bases between. This CDR3 comprises 13 residues. Germline assignment: CDR1 SGHRS and CDR2 YFSETQ. CDR3 nucleotide sequence: TGCGCCAGCAGCTTGGAAGGGGCGGTTGAAGCTTTCTTT. Translated: CASSLEGAVEAFF.

This clone was counted only a few times. This chain connects TRBV2 to TRBJ1-3; 7 positions agree with TRBD1. This CDR3 contains 14 residues. Germline V gives CDR1 SNHLY, CDR2 FYNNEI. V was clipped by 11 bases and J by 1 base; unmatched bases: 8. The CDR3 reads CAYRGQASGNTIYF. The CDR3 bases are TGTGCCTACAGAGGACAGGCGTCTGGAAACACCATATATTTT.

The V call is TRBV6-4, the J call TRBJ1-2, with TRBD1 matching over 8 bases. Germline CDR1 is MRHNA and CDR2 is SNTAGT. The CDR3 is made up of 14 amino acids. The V and J ends lost 0 bases and 8 bases, in that order; junction bases with no gene match: 5. CDR3 residues: CASSDSQGASGYTF. Here the CDR3 DNA reads TGTGCCAGCAGTGACTCGCAGGGGGCCTCGGGCTACACCTTC.

This sequence joins TRBV15 and TRBJ1-4; 11 positions match TRBD1. J was trimmed by 7 bases and V by 3 bases; bases with no gene match: 7. CDR1 and CDR2 (germline): LNHNV, YYDKDF (reference sequence). This CDR3 region has 16 residues. The CDR3 nucleotides are TGTGCCACCAGCAGGCCTTCCGGGACAGGGGGTGAAAAACTGTTTTTT. Translation: CATSRPSGTGGEKLFF.

The rearrangement uses TRBV6-2 or TRBV6-3 and TRBJ2-1; 7 bases match TRBD2. The V segment lost 2 bases and the J segment 6 bases; nucleotides outside the gene matches: 4. This CDR3 region has 14 residues. Germline V gene sequence: CDR1 MNHEY, CDR2 SVGEGT. CDR3 sequence (DNA): TGTGCCAGCAGTTACCAGGGAGGGGTCAATGAGCAGTTCTTC. This encodes CASSYQGGVNEQFF.